These 30 T cell receptor beta chains were all obtained from the same sample, sequenced in a study of PD-L1 blockade in urothelial cancer. Time point: peripheral blood 6 weeks after treatment start. Assay used: immunoSEQ multiplex PCR; TCRdb lists only in-frame clones, some missing. The sample lists about 120,000 clones, 85% to 90% occurring once. The source material was PBMCs, sampled around atezolizumab (anti-PD-L1) treatment. All receptors derive from a man in his sixties with urothelial cancer.

The CDR3 reads CASSLDGSSNQPQHF. CDR3 coding DNA: TGCGCCAGCAGCTTGGACGGGTCTAGCAATCAGCCCCAGCATTTT. The chain carries TRBV5-1 and TRBJ1-5, with D hard to call. The CDR3 loop spans 15 amino acids. CDR1 is SGHRS and CDR2 is YFSETQ in the germline V gene. Trimming pared 0 bases from V and 0 bases from J, leaving 7 bases between.

The V gene is TRBV2, the J gene TRBJ1-1; TRBD1 matches at 7 bases. The CDR3 has 12 amino acids. Germline CDR1 reads SNHLY; CDR2 reads FYNNEI. Trimming took 6 bases from V and 6 from J; bases not matched to a gene: 4. The chain's CDR3 is CASSDQGAEAFF. The CDR3 DNA is TGTGCCAGCAGCGATCAGGGGGCTGAAGCTTTCTTT.

This chain uses TRBV6-5 with TRBJ1-2, with D possibly matching TRBD1 (5 bases). This CDR3 has 15 amino acids. V was clipped by 8 bases and J by 2 bases, with 18 bases between them. Germline V gene sequence: CDR1 MNHEY, CDR2 SVGAGI. The DNA for the CDR3 is TGTGCCAGCGGAAGACCGGGGGACGGCAACTATGGCTACACCTTC. This codes for CASGRPGDGNYGYTF.

V gene TRBV29-1 combines with J gene TRBJ1-1; D gene uncertain. Per germline, CDR1 SQVTM and CDR2 ANQGSEA. This CDR3 has 13 residues. The germline V and J ends were trimmed by 6 bases and 0 bases, with 11 bases remaining between them. DNA of the CDR3: TGCAGCGTGGTGGGAGTCATGAACACTGAAGCTTTCTTT. It is translated as CSVVGVMNTEAFF.

V is TRBV5-6 and J is TRBJ2-7; 7 bases agree with TRBD1. Germline V gene sequence: CDR1 SGHDT, CDR2 YYEEEE. Trimming removed 0 bases from V and 6 bases from J; junction bases left unmatched: 9. This CDR3 comprises 15 residues. The CDR3 loop is CASSLVTGALSEQYF. The CDR3 DNA follows: TGTGCCAGCAGCTTGGTTACAGGGGCCCTTAGCGAGCAGTACTTC.

The gene calls are TRBV4-1 and TRBJ2-1, with D possibly TRBD1 on 6 matching bases. With 4 bases removed from V and 2 bases from J, the gap between germline ends came to 15 bases. The CDR3 runs to 16 residues. CDR1 and CDR2 (germline): MGHRA, YSYEKL. The CDR3 protein is CASSPLGQGTYNEQFF. The CDR3 DNA reads TGCGCCAGCAGCCCCCTGGGGCAGGGGACCTACAATGAGCAGTTCTTC.

V gene TRBV7-2 combines with J gene TRBJ1-2, with D maybe TRBD1 (5 bases). Germline-derived CDR1 and CDR2 are SGHTA and FQGNSA. V lost 6 bases and J lost 4, with 18 bases in between. The CDR3 contains 15 residues. The CDR3 sequence: CASRQDVRMGYGYTF. The CDR3 DNA reads as TGTGCCAGCAGACAGGACGTACGTATGGGCTATGGCTACACCTTC.

This chain connects TRBV7-6 to TRBJ1-6; no clear D. The CDR3 has 15 residues. Between the trimmed V and J ends, which lost 1 base and 7 bases, there was a span of 11 bases. CDR1 and CDR2 from the germline V gene are SGHVS and FNYEAQ. CDR3 residues: CASSLGVSGNSPLHF. The CDR3 bases are TGTGCCAGCAGCTTAGGGGTTTCCGGGAATTCACCCCTCCACTTT.

The V gene is TRBV23-1, the J gene TRBJ2-1, with 12 bases fitting TRBD1. TRBV23-1 is an ORF for which the function is uncertain. The CDR3 has 19 residues. J was trimmed by 1 base and V by 2 bases; bases with no gene match: 9. CDR3 sequence: CASSQPGQGATDSYNEQFF. The CDR3 DNA is TGCGCCAGCAGTCAACCGGGACAGGGGGCCACGGATTCCTACAATGAGCAGTTCTTC.

V usage is TRBV4-2 and J usage is TRBJ2-7; 8 bases match TRBD1. The CDR3 contains 16 residues. Germline CDR1 and CDR2: LGHNA and YNFKEQ. V shed 4 bases and J 5 bases; nucleotides not matched to a gene: 13. This CDR3 reads CASSRGRQGIGNEQYF. CDR3 nucleotide sequence: TGTGCCAGCAGCCGAGGGAGACAGGGGATCGGGAACGAGCAGTACTTC.

This rearrangement joins TRBV28 to TRBJ2-7, with 9 nucleotides matching TRBD2. Losses at the gene ends were 1 base for V and 7 bases for J; bases not matched to a gene: 8. The CDR3 contains 15 residues. Germline lookup yields CDR1 MDHEN and CDR2 SYDVKM. DNA for the CDR3: TGTGCCAGCAGTTTATTGGCGGGGGGGTTCGAGGAGCAGTACTTC. As protein: CASSLLAGGFEEQYF. The full variable domain, with the rest looked up from reference TRBV28 and TRBJ2-7, is DVKVTQSSRYLVKRTGEKVFLECVQDMDHENMFWYRQDPGLGLRLIYFSYDVKMKEKGDIPEGYSVSREKKERFSLILESASTNQTSMYLCASSLLAGGFEEQYFGPGTRLTVT.

The chain is built from TRBV19 and TRBJ2-7, with 11 bases that match TRBD2. Germline V gene lookup returns CDR1 LNHDA and CDR2 SQIVND (reference sequence). With 1 base clipped from V and 1 base from J, the junction kept 0 bases outside the gene matches. This CDR3 spans 15 amino acids. CDR3 coding DNA: TGTGCCAGTAGTATAGGACTAGCGGGATCCTACGAGCAGTACTTC. This translates into CASSIGLAGSYEQYF.

V is TRBV29-1 and J is TRBJ2-3; 7 bases match TRBD2. Trimming took 3 bases from V and 0 from J; bases not matched to a gene: 3. The CDR3 is made up of 14 amino acids. Germline-derived CDR1 and CDR2 are SQVTM and ANQGSEA. CDR3 loop: CSVDLAVSTDTQYF. The CDR3 coding sequence is TGCAGCGTTGACCTAGCGGTTAGCACAGATACGCAGTATTTT.

The V and J genes are TRBV5-1 and TRBJ2-7; D possibly corresponds to TRBD1 (6 bases). The V and J ends lost 5 bases and 3 bases respectively, with 18 bases between them. The CDR3 is 15 residues long. Germline CDR1 is SGHRS and CDR2 is YFSETQ. This CDR3 reads CASRPPAGTFYEQYF. CDR3 nucleotides: TGCGCCAGCAGACCCCCGGCAGGGACATTCTACGAGCAGTACTTC.

The chain combines TRBV7-2 with TRBJ2-7, with a weak D call TRBD1 (6 bases). This CDR3 is 15 amino acids long. Per germline, CDR1 SGHTA and CDR2 FQGNSA. Deletions cut 1 base from V and 3 bases from J, with 13 bases between. This chain's CDR3 is CASSLGTASLYEQYF. CDR3 in DNA: TGTGCCAGCAGCTTAGGGACAGCTTCCCTCTACGAGCAGTACTTC.

The chain has TRBV6-4 and TRBJ2-2; maybe TRBD2 (5 bases). This CDR3 spans 12 amino acids. The V end lost 4 bases, the J end lost 7 bases, and 7 bases lay between the germline ends. Germline CDR1 and CDR2: MRHNA and SNTAGT. CDR3 amino acids: CASSVSGGELFF. In nucleotides, the CDR3 is TGTGCCAGCAGTGTAAGCGGCGGGGAGCTGTTTTTT.

The chain joins TRBV27 to TRBJ2-5; maybe TRBD2 (5 bases). Trimming took 4 bases from V and 5 from J, leaving 11 bases between them. CDR3 length: 13 amino acids. Germline V gene sequence: CDR1 MNHEY, CDR2 SMNVEV (reference sequence). The CDR3 coding sequence is TGTGCCAGCAGTTCCACTAGTTGGGAGACCCAGTACTTC. Amino acids: CASSSTSWETQYF.

V usage is TRBV7-4 and J usage is TRBJ2-5, with 10 bases identical to TRBD1. This CDR3 has 17 residues. J gave up 5 bases and V 0 bases, and 9 bases lay outside the gene matches. Germline lookup yields CDR1 SGHVT and CDR2 SQSDAQ. The CDR3 here is CASSLAGQGPLWETQYF. The DNA of the CDR3 is TGTGCCAGCAGCTTAGCGGGACAGGGGCCCCTTTGGGAGACCCAGTACTTC. Filled out from reference TRBV7-4 and TRBJ2-5, the complete variable domain reads GAGVSQSPRYKVAKRGRDVALRCDSISGHVTLYWYRQTLGQGSEVLTYSQSDAQRDKSGRPSGRFSAERPERSVSTLKIQRTEQGDSAVYLCASSLAGQGPLWETQYFGPGTRLLVL.

J is TRBJ2-3 and V is TRBV5-1; 15 bases line up with TRBD2. After removal of 3 bases from V and 0 bases from J, the junction contained 8 bases not matched to a gene. CDR1 and CDR2 from the germline V gene are SGHRS and YFSETQ. The CDR3 covers 19 residues. The CDR3: CASSSGLAGGSASTDTQYF. The CDR3 coding sequence is TGCGCCAGCAGCTCCGGACTAGCGGGGGGGAGCGCGAGCACAGATACGCAGTATTTT.

J is TRBJ2-7 and V is TRBV5-1; a weak D match, TRBD2 (5 bases). The ends were cut back, 3 bases at V and 5 bases at J, with 15 bases in the middle. The CDR3 spans 14 residues. In germline, CDR1 is SGHRS, CDR2 YFSETQ. CDR3 DNA: TGCGCCAGCAGCTCGAGTCGGGGTATCAACGAGCAGTACTTC. Translated, it gives CASSSSRGINEQYF.

V is TRBV5-1 and J is TRBJ1-1; D not certain. The CDR3 extends over 15 amino acids. Germline V gene lookup returns CDR1 SGHRS and CDR2 YFSETQ. V dropped 0 bases and J dropped 3 bases, with 12 bases sitting between them. CDR3 loop: CASSLDGGGHTEAFF. CDR3 DNA: TGCGCCAGCAGCTTGGACGGAGGAGGGCACACTGAAGCTTTCTTT.

The gene calls are TRBV6-1 and TRBJ1-4, with 8 bases matching TRBD1. Germline lookup yields CDR1 MNHNS and CDR2 SASEGT. V trimming: 4 bases; J trimming: 8 bases; junction bases outside the gene matches: 12. The CDR3 contains 16 residues. The CDR3 here is CASSGFTRDRREKLFF. In DNA form, the CDR3 reads TGTGCCAGCAGTGGTTTCACTCGGGACAGGCGGGAAAAACTGTTTTTT.

Turning to this clone: Other DNA variants within this sample encode the same CDR3. The chain couples TRBV4-2 to TRBJ1-2, with D maybe TRBD1 (5 bases). Trimming took 4 bases from V and 4 from J, leaving 10 bases between them. CDR3 length: 13 residues. Germline-derived CDR1 and CDR2 are LGHNA and YNFKEQ. CDR3 in amino acids: CASSPGQGYGYTF. The CDR3 nucleotides read TGTGCCAGCAGCCCCGGGCAGGGCTATGGCTACACCTTC.

This chain joins TRBV5-1 and TRBJ1-4, with 8 bases aligning to TRBD1. Trimming removed 1 base from V and 1 base from J; junction bases left unmatched: 3. The germline gives CDR1 SGHRS, CDR2 YFSETQ. The CDR3 has 16 residues. The DNA of the CDR3 is TGCGCCAGCAGCTTGACCGGGACAGGAACTAATGAAAAACTGTTTTTT. Translated, it gives CASSLTGTGTNEKLFF. The full variable domain, rest sourced from reference TRBV5-1 and TRBJ1-4, is KAGVTQTPRYLIKTRGQQVTLSCSPISGHRSVSWYQQTPGQGLQFLFEYFSETQRNKGNFPGRFSGRQFSNSRSEMNVSTLELGDSALYLCASSLTGTGTNEKLFFGSGTQLSVL.

V and J are TRBV4-1 and TRBJ2-5, with 7 bases aligning to TRBD2. V was clipped by 1 base and J by 10 bases; unmatched bases: 12. The CDR3 contains 15 residues. Germline loops: CDR1 MGHRA, CDR2 YSYEKL. CDR3 sequence: CASSQASGLTRDQYF. The CDR3 nucleotides read TGCGCCAGCAGCCAAGCCTCGGGACTAACTCGAGACCAGTACTTC.

V is TRBV29-1 and J is TRBJ2-1, with a possible D match to TRBD1 (6 bases). The germline V and J ends were trimmed by 3 bases and 7 bases, with 13 bases remaining between them. Germline V gene lookup returns CDR1 SQVTM and CDR2 ANQGSEA. This CDR3 contains 13 residues. CDR3: CSVEDGTRNEQFF. The CDR3 DNA follows: TGCAGCGTTGAGGACGGGACACGGAATGAGCAGTTCTTC.

J is TRBJ2-3 and V is TRBV5-1, with 10 nucleotides matching TRBD2. From germline, CDR1 is SGHRS and CDR2 YFSETQ. After removal of 6 bases from V and 0 bases from J, the junction contained 13 bases not matched to a gene. CDR3 length: 18 residues. CDR3 in amino acids: CASTPGSGGTFSTDTQYF. The DNA of the CDR3 is TGCGCCAGCACCCCGGGTAGCGGGGGGACCTTTAGCACAGATACGCAGTATTTT.

The CDR3 DNA sequence: TGTGCCAGCCGCCGGGACACTAGCACAGATACGCAGTATTTT. Amino acids: CASRRDTSTDTQYF. This sequence joins TRBV28 and TRBJ2-3; weak D call: TRBD1 (6 bases). CDR1 and CDR2 from the germline V gene are MDHEN and SYDVKM. CDR3 length equals 14 residues. V lost 8 bases and J 0 bases, leaving 12 bases between the germline ends. The entire variable domain, with the rest obtained from reference TRBV28 and TRBJ2-3, is as follows: DVKVTQSSRYLVKRTGEKVFLECVQDMDHENMFWYRQDPGLGLRLIYFSYDVKMKEKGDIPEGYSVSREKKERFSLILESASTNQTSMYLCASRRDTSTDTQYFGPGTRLTVL.

The chain links TRBV7-9 to TRBJ2-6; the D gene is possibly TRBD1 (6 bases). V shed 1 base and J shed 3 bases, with 10 bases lying between them. Germline V gene lookup returns CDR1 SEHNR and CDR2 FQNEAQ (reference sequence). This CDR3 has 16 residues. The CDR3 coding sequence is TGTGCCAGCAGCTTAGGGGGGACAAGTGGGGCCAACGTCCTGACTTTC. Protein product: CASSLGGTSGANVLTF.

The chain joins TRBV28 to TRBJ2-1; 9 positions agree with TRBD1. The ends lost 4 bases at V and 4 bases at J; junction bases unmatched: 2. The length of the CDR3 is 14 residues. The germline gives CDR1 MDHEN, CDR2 SYDVKM. The CDR3 DNA is TGTGCCAGCAGTTCGGGACAGGGATACAATGAGCAGTTCTTC. Translating it yields CASSSGQGYNEQFF.